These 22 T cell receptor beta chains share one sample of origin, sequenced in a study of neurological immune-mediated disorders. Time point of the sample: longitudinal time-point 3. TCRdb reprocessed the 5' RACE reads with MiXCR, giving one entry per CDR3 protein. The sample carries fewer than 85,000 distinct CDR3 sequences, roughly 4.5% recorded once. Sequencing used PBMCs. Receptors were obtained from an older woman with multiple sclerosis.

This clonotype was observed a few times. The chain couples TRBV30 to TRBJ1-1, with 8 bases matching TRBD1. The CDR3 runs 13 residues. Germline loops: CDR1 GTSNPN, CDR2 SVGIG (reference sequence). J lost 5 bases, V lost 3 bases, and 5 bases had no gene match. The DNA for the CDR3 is TGTGCCTGGAGAGGACAGGGCTGGACTGAAGCTTTCTTT. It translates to CAWRGQGWTEAFF.

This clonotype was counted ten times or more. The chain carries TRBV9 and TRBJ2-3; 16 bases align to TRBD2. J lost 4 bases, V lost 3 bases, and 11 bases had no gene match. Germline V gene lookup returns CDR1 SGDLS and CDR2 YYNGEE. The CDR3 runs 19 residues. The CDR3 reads CASSAEPRGTSGGADTQYF. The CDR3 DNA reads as TGTGCCAGCAGCGCCGAACCCCGCGGGACTAGCGGGGGGGCAGATACGCAGTATTTT.

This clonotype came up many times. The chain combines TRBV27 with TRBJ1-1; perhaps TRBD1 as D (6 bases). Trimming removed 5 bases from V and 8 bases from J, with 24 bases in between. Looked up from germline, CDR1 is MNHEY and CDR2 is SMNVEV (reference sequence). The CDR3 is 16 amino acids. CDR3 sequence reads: CASSRTYRQEKGEAFF. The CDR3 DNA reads TGTGCCAGCAGTCGGACCTACAGACAGGAAAAGGGCGAAGCTTTCTTT.

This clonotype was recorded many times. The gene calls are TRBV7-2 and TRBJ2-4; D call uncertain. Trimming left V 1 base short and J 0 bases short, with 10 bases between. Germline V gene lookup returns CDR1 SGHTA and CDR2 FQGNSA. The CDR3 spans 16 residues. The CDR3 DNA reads TGTGCCAGCAGCTTAGGTTCAGAACTAGCCAAAAACATTCAGTACTTC. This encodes CASSLGSELAKNIQYF.

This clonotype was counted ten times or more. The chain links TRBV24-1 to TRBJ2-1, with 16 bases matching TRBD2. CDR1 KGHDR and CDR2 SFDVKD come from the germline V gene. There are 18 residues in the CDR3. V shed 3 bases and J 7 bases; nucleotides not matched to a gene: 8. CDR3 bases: TGTGCCACCAGTGATCCCGGGACTAGCGGGGGGGCCTGGAATGAGCAGTTCTTC. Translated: CATSDPGTSGGAWNEQFF.

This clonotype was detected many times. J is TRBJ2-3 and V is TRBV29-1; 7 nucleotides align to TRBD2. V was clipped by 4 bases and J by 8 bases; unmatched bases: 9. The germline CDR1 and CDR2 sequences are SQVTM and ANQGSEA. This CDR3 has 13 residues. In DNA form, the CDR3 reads TGCAGCGTTGCGCCTAGCGGCCCCGGTACGCAGTATTTT. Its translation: CSVAPSGPGTQYF.

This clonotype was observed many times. CDR3 nucleotide sequence: TGTGCCAGCAGCTTGGCCGGGACAGGGTTCTATGAGCAGTTCTTC. It codes for CASSLAGTGFYEQFF. The chain combines TRBV5-5 with TRBJ2-1; 9 bases are a match to TRBD1. The CDR3 covers 15 residues. From germline, CDR1 is SGHKS and CDR2 YYEKEE (reference sequence). The ends lost 0 bases at V and 8 bases at J; junction bases unmatched: 6.

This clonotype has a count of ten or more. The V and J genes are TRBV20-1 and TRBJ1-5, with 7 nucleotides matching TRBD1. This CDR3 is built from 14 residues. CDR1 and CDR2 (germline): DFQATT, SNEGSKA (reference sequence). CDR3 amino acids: CSAPNRGRNQPQHF. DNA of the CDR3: TGCAGCGCCCCCAACAGGGGCCGGAATCAGCCCCAGCATTTT.

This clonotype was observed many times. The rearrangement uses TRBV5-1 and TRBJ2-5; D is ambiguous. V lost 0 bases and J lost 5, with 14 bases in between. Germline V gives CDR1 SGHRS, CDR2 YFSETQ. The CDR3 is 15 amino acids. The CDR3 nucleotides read TGCGCCAGCAGCTTGGGTCACGGAGTGGGTGAGACCCAGTACTTC. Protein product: CASSLGHGVGETQYF. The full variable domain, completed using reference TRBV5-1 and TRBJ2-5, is KAGVTQTPRYLIKTRGQQVTLSCSPISGHRSVSWYQQTPGQGLQFLFEYFSETQRNKGNFPGRFSGRQFSNSRSEMNVSTLELGDSALYLCASSLGHGVGETQYFGPGTRLLVL.

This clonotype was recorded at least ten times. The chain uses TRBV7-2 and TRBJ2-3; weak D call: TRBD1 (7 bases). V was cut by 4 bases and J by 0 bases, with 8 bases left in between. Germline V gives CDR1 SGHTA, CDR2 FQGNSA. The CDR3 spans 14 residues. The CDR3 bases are TGTGCCAGCAGCTCAGGGGGGAGCACAGATACGCAGTATTTT. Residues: CASSSGGSTDTQYF. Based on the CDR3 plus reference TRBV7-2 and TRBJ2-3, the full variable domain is GAGVSQSPSNKVTEKGKDVELRCDPISGHTALYWYRQSLGQGLEFLIYFQGNSAPDKSGLPSDRFSAERTGGSVSTLTIQRTQQEDSAVYLCASSSGGSTDTQYFGPGTRLTVL.

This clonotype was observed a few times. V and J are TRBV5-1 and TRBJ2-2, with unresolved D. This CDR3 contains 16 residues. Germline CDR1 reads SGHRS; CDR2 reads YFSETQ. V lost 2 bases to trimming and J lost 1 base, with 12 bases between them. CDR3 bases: TGCGCCAGCAGCTTCTACGGCGGAAAGAACACCGGGGAGCTGTTTTTT. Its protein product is CASSFYGGKNTGELFF.

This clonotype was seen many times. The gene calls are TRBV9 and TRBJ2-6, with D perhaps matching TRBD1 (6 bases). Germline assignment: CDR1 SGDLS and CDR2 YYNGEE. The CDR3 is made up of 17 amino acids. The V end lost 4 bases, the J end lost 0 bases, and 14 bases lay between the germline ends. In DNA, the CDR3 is TGTGCCAGCAGCTTCCGGACAGTAAGCTCTGGGGCCAACGTCCTGACTTTC. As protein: CASSFRTVSSGANVLTF.

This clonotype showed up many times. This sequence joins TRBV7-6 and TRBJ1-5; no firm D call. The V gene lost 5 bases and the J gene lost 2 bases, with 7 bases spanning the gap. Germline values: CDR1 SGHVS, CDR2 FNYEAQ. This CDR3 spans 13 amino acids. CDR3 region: CASSQQRNQPQHF. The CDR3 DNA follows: TGTGCCAGCAGCCAACAGCGCAATCAGCCCCAGCATTTT.

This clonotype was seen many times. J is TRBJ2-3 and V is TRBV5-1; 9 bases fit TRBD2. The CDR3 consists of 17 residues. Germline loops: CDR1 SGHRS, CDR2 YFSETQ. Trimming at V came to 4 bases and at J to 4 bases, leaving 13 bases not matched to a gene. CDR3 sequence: CASSRNRGGGAADTQYF. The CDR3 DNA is TGCGCCAGCAGCAGAAACCGTGGCGGGGGGGCAGCAGATACGCAGTATTTT.

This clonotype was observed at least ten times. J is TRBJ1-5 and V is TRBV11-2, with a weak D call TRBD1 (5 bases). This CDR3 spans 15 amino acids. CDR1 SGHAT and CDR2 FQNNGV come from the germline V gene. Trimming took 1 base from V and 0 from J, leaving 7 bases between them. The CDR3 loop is CASSLGQHSNQPQHF. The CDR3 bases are TGTGCCAGCAGCTTAGGACAGCATAGCAATCAGCCCCAGCATTTT.

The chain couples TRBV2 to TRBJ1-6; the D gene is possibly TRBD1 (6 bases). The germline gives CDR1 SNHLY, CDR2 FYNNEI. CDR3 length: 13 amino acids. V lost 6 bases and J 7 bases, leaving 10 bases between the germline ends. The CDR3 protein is CASSGTTNSPLHF. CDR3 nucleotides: TGTGCCAGCAGCGGGACAACAAATTCACCCCTCCACTTT.

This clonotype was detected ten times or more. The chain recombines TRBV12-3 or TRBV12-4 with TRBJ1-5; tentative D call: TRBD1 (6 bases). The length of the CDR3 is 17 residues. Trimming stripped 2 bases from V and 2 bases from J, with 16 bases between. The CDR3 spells CASSLYGGRRGNQPQHF. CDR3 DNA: TGTGCCAGCAGTTTATACGGGGGGCGCCGGGGCAATCAGCCCCAGCATTTT.

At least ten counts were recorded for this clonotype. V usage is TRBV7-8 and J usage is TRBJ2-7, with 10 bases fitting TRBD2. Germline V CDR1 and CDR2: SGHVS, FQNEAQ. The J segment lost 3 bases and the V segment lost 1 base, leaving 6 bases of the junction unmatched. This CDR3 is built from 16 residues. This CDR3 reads CASSLVPSGGYYEQYF. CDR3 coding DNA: TGTGCCAGCAGCTTAGTCCCTAGCGGGGGTTACTACGAGCAGTACTTC.

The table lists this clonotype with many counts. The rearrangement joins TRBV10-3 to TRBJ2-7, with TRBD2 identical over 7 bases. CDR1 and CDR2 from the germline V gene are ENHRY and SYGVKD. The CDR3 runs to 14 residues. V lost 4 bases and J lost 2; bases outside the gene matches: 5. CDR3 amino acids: CAISAGAGAYEQYF. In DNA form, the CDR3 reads TGTGCCATCAGTGCCGGGGCGGGGGCCTACGAGCAGTACTTC.

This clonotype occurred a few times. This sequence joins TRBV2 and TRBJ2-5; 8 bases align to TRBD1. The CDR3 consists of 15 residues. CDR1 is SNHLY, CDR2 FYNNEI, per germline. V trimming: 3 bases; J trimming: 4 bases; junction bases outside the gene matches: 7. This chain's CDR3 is CASSDRQGLGETQYF. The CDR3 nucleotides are TGTGCCAGCAGTGACCGACAGGGGCTGGGAGAGACCCAGTACTTC. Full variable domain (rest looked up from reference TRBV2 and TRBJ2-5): EPEVTQTPSHQVTQMGQEVILRCVPISNHLYFYWYRQILGQKVEFLVSFYNNEISEKSEIFDDQFSVERPDGSNFTLKIRSTKLEDSAMYFCASSDRQGLGETQYFGPGTRLLVL.

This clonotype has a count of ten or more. The CDR3 DNA reads TGCGCCAGCAGCGAGGGACAATACACCGGGGAGCTGTTTTTT. This translates into CASSEGQYTGELFF. This chain joins TRBV5-1 and TRBJ2-2; the D gene is possibly TRBD1 (6 bases). Germline assignment: CDR1 SGHRS and CDR2 YFSETQ. The CDR3 is made up of 14 amino acids. V lost 4 bases and J 3 bases, leaving 10 bases between the germline ends.

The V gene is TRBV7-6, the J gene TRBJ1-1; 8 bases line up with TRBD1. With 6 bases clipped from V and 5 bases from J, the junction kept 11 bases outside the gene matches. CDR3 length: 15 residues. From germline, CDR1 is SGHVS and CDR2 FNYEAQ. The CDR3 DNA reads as TGTGCCAGCAGTAGATCGGACAGGGTGAGGACTGAAGCTTTCTTT. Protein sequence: CASSRSDRVRTEAFF.